The source of this T cell receptor beta chain is a study of breast tumors, draining lymph nodes, adjacent tissues. General study results and limits: Tumor repertoires ranked between lymph nodes and nontumor tissue in diversity, with V and J gene preferences. The data were judged consistent with most tumor T cells coming from lymph node and expanding in tumor.

This clonotype was observed many times. Its specificity is not known. TCRdb re-derived calls from the multiplex PCR reads in MiXCR, one entry per CDR3 protein. The data contain about 22,000 distinct CDR3 sequences, roughly 41% of them singletons. The sample taken for sequencing was breast tumor tissue. This receptor was taken from a female donor with breast cancer. Some clones in this sample may be carry-over from other donors' samples.

The CDR3 region has the DNA TGTGCCAGCAGCGGGCGGACAGGGAATTCACCCCTCCACTTT. Its protein is CASSGRTGNSPLHF. The chain carries TRBV5-4 and TRBJ1-6; TRBD1 matches at 8 bases. The CDR3 has 14 residues. Germline V gene data show CDR1 as SGHNT and CDR2 as YYREEE (reference sequence). J was trimmed by 7 bases and V by 4 bases; bases with no gene match: 4.